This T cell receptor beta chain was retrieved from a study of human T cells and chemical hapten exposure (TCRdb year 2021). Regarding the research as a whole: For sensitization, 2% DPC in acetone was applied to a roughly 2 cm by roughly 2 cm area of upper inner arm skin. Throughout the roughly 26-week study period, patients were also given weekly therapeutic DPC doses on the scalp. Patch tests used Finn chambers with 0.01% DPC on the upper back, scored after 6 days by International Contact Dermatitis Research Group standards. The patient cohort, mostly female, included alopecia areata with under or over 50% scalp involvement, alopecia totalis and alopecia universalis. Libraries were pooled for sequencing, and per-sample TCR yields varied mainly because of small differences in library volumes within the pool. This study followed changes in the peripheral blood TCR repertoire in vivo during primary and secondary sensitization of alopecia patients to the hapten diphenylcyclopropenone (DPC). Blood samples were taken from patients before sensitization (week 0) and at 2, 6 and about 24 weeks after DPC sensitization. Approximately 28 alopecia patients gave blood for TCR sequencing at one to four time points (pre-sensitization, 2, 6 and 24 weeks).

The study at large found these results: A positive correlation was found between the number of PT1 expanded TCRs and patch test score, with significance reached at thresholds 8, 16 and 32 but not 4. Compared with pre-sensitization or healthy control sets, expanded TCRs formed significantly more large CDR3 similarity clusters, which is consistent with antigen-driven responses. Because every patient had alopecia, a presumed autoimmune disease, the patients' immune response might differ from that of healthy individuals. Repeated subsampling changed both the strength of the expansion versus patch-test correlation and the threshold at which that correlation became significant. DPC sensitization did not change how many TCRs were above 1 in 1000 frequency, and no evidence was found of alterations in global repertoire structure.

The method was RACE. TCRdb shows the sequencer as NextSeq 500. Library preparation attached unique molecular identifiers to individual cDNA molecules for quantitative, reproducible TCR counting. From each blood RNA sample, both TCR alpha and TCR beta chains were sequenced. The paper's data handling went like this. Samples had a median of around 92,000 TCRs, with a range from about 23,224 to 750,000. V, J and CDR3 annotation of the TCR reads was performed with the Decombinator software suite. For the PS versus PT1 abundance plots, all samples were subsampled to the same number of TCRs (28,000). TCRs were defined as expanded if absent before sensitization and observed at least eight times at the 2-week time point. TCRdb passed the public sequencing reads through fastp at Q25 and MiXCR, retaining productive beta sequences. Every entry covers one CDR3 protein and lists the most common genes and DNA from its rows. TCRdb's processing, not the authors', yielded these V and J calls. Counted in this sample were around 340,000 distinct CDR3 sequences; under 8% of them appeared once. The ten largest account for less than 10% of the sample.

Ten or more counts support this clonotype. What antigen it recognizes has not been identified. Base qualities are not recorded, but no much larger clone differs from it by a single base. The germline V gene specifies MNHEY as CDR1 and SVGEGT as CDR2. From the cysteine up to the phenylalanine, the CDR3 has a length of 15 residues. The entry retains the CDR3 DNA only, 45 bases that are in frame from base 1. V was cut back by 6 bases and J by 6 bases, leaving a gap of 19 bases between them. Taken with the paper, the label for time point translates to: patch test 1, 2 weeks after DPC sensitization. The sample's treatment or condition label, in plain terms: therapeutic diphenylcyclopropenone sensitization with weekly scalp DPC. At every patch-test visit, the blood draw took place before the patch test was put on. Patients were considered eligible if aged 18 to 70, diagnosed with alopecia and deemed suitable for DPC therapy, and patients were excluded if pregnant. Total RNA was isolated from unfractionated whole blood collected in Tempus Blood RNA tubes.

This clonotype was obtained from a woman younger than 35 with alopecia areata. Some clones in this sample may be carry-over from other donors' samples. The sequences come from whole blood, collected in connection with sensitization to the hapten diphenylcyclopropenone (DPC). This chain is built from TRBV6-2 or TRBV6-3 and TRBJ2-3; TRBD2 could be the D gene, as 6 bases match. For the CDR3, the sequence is CASSLMRDFQDTQYF. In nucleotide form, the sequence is TGTGCCAGCAGCCTAATGCGGGATTTCCAGGATACGCAGTATTTT.